Shown below are 32 T cell receptor beta chains from a single sample sequenced in a study of blood T cells in healthy people across ages. It was with a sample-barcoded 5' primer and a J-beta primer mix that a second PCR of roughly 6 to 12 cycles was run. TCRdb re-derived calls from the 5' RACE reads in MiXCR, one entry per CDR3 protein. Of around 500,000 distinct CDR3 sequences listed, around 48% are singletons. The sample comprised blood. The source is an elderly man in good health.

This chain uses TRBV6-5 with TRBJ2-7; D gene ambiguous. Trimming cost V 5 bases and J 6 bases, with 17 bases left between them. The germline V gene has CDR1 MNHEY and CDR2 SVGAGI. The CDR3 contains 14 residues. CDR3 bases: TGTGCCAGCAGTACTGCGCCCGGGTTTTCCGAGCAGTACTTC. Encoded protein: CASSTAPGFSEQYF.

CDR3 sequence: CASSVSGQTSNQPQHF. The CDR3 DNA sequence: TGTGCCAGCAGTGTCTCGGGACAGACTAGCAATCAGCCCCAGCATTTT. The chain carries TRBV6-5 and TRBJ1-5, with 7 positions matching TRBD1. The trim removed 5 bases at V and 0 bases at J, leaving 7 bases unmatched. The CDR3 is made up of 16 amino acids. CDR1 and CDR2 from the germline V gene are MNHEY and SVGAGI.

V gene TRBV20-1 combines with J gene TRBJ1-2; possible D gene TRBD1, 5 bases. Trimming left V 2 bases short and J 3 bases short, with 16 bases between. The CDR3 spans 15 residues. Germline CDR1 DFQATT, CDR2 SNEGSKA (reference sequence). The CDR3 protein is CSARPPEGRDYGYTF. The CDR3 DNA sequence: TGCAGTGCTAGACCACCTGAGGGACGAGACTATGGCTACACCTTC.

The chain carries TRBV4-2 and TRBJ1-1; possible D gene TRBD1, 6 bases. V was cut by 4 bases and J by 3 bases, with 12 bases left in between. This CDR3 has 14 residues. Germline lookup yields CDR1 LGHNA and CDR2 YNFKEQ. The CDR3 protein is CASSPGDADTEAFF. Written as DNA, the CDR3 is TGTGCCAGCAGCCCAGGGGACGCGGACACTGAAGCTTTCTTT.

This clonotype has a single count. J is TRBJ2-5 and V is TRBV20-1; 10 nucleotides line up with TRBD2. The V gene's germline CDR1 is DFQATT and CDR2 SNEGSKA (reference sequence). The CDR3 runs 17 residues. The V and J ends lost 0 bases and 2 bases, in that order; junction bases with no gene match: 9. This CDR3 is CSARDALAGAPQETQYF. The DNA of the CDR3 is TGCAGTGCTAGAGATGCCCTAGCGGGGGCCCCACAAGAGACCCAGTACTTC.

The gene calls are TRBV6-5 and TRBJ1-3; 7 nucleotides agree with TRBD1. CDR1 is MNHEY, CDR2 SVGAGI, per germline. With 7 bases clipped from V and 7 bases from J, the junction kept 10 bases outside the gene matches. The CDR3 length is 14 residues. The CDR3 protein is CASIPTGHGNTIYF. The CDR3 DNA is TGTGCCAGCATCCCGACAGGGCATGGTAACACCATATATTTT.

With respect to this clonotype: A much more abundant neighbour one base away suggests this may be a read error. The genes are TRBV6-5 and TRBJ2-1, with 8 bases identical to TRBD2. The CDR3 loop spans 17 amino acids. V trimming: 2 bases; J trimming: 5 bases; junction bases outside the gene matches: 11. CDR1 is MNHEY, CDR2 SVGAGI, per germline. DNA for the CDR3: TGTGCCAGCAGTTACCTCCAGGGTAGCGGGATCGACAATGAGCAGTTCTTC. Translation gives CASSYLQGSGIDNEQFF.

The gene calls are TRBV2 and TRBJ2-1; possible D gene TRBD1, 5 bases. The CDR3 covers 14 residues. With 2 bases removed from V and 8 bases from J, the gap between germline ends came to 13 bases. The germline V gene encodes CDR1 SNHLY and CDR2 FYNNEI. The CDR3 here is CASSEMGRVDEQFF. The CDR3 DNA reads TGTGCCAGCAGTGAAATGGGCAGGGTTGATGAGCAGTTCTTC.

As to this clonotype: A junction boundary mismatches the germline segment, possibly from a read error. The rearrangement uses TRBV6-6 and TRBJ2-1, with TRBD2 matching over 8 bases. Germline CDR1 MNHNY, CDR2 SVGAGI (reference sequence). The CDR3 contains 17 residues. CDR3 sequence: CTSSYPKSGGALETQFF. The CDR3 DNA is TGTACCAGCAGTTACCCAAAGAGCGGGGGAGCCCTGGAGACCCAGTTCTTC.

The chain has TRBV3-1 and TRBJ2-5; D gene ambiguous. The better agreement between TRBJ2-7 and the DNA end casts doubt on the J call. Germline assignment: CDR1 LGHDT and CDR2 YNNKEL (reference sequence). The CDR3 extends over 12 amino acids. The CDR3 sequence: CASSQSEYEQYF. In DNA form, the CDR3 reads TGTGCCAGCAGCCAATCTGAGTACGAGCAGTACTTC.

This clonotype has a handful of counts. V is TRBV24-1 and J is TRBJ1-2; D unclear. Germline lookup yields CDR1 KGHDR and CDR2 SFDVKD. Between the trimmed V and J ends, which lost 4 bases and 9 bases, there was a span of 11 bases. The CDR3 runs 12 residues. The CDR3 here is CATSEDFSSYTF. The DNA for the CDR3 is TGTGCCACCAGTGAGGATTTCTCGAGCTACACCTTC.

The V and J genes are TRBV5-5 and TRBJ2-1, with 8 bases matching TRBD2. The CDR3 sequence is 16 residues long. After removal of 4 bases from V and 7 bases from J, the junction contained 13 bases not matched to a gene. CDR1 SGHKS and CDR2 YYEKEE come from the germline V gene (reference sequence). CDR3 sequence: CASSHRTAGGRNEQFF. Here the CDR3 DNA reads TGTGCCAGCAGCCACCGTACTGCGGGAGGACGGAATGAGCAGTTCTTC.

In its sample, this clonotype was seen many times. This chain connects TRBV20-1 to TRBJ2-7, with unresolved D. The CDR3 spans 12 residues. V was pared by 3 bases and J by 0 bases, with 6 bases between. From germline, CDR1 is DFQATT and CDR2 SNEGSKA (reference sequence). The DNA of the CDR3 is TGCAGTGCTAGCAGAAGCTCCTACGAGCAGTACTTC. Protein sequence: CSASRSSYEQYF.

The rearrangement uses TRBV11-3 and TRBJ2-7, with D hard to call. Trimming took off 4 bases at V and 1 base at J, with 17 bases between the two ends. The germline CDR1 and CDR2 sequences are SGHNT and YENEEA. The CDR3 spans 16 residues. The DNA for the CDR3 is TGTGCCAGCAGCTCCCCCAGCGTAGCTGGTTCCTACGAGCAGTACTTC. Its translation: CASSSPSVAGSYEQYF.

This clonotype was observed a handful of times. A much larger clone sits a single nucleotide away, making a read error possible. The chain carries TRBV6-5 and TRBJ2-1, with D perhaps matching TRBD1 (5 bases). The CDR3 is 15 residues long. V lost 0 bases and J 13 bases, leaving 19 bases between the germline ends. Germline assignment: CDR1 MNHEY and CDR2 SVGAGI. The CDR3 reads CASSYSSGRAETQFF. The CDR3 DNA follows: TGTGCCAGCAGTTACTCGAGTGGCAGGGCCGAGACCCAGTTCTTC.

The rearrangement uses TRBV28 and TRBJ2-4; 7 bases align to TRBD2. The end of the DNA is better explained by TRBJ2-7, so the J call may be wrong. The CDR3 spans 14 residues. CDR1 MDHEN and CDR2 SYDVKM come from the germline V gene. The CDR3 coding sequence is TGTGCCAGCAGGACGGGGGGAGGACGATACGAGCAGTACTTC. This gives the protein CASRTGGGRYEQYF.

The rearrangement uses TRBV5-1 and TRBJ2-1; 8 bases fit TRBD1. Germline lookup yields CDR1 SGHRS and CDR2 YFSETQ. With V trimmed by 4 bases and J by 4 bases, 7 bases remained unmatched. The CDR3 is 15 amino acids. CDR3 amino acids: CASSIPGQAYNEQFF. Written as DNA, the CDR3 is TGCGCCAGCAGCATACCGGGACAGGCGTACAATGAGCAGTTCTTC.

The rearrangement links TRBV21-1 to TRBJ2-1; the DNA was not compared with TRBD2, the D call given in the table. TRBV21-1 is deemed a pseudogene. The CDR3 has 16 residues. CDR3 DNA sequence: TGTGCCAGCAGCAGGGCAACTAGCGGGGGACAAGATGAGCAGTTCTTC. This gives the protein CASSRATSGGQDEQFF.

The chain combines TRBV6-6 with TRBJ2-2, with D unclear. This CDR3 has 17 amino acids. V dropped 2 bases and J dropped 1 base, with 14 bases sitting between them. CDR1 is MNHNY, CDR2 SVGAGI, per germline (reference sequence). For the CDR3, the DNA is TGTGCCAGCAGTTACCTCTCTCCCCGACAGAACACCGGGGAGCTGTTTTTT. Its protein is CASSYLSPRQNTGELFF.

In regard to this clonotype: A clone one base away is much larger, so this may be a read error. The chain joins TRBV2 to TRBJ1-2, with 7 positions matching TRBD1. V lost 6 bases and J lost 2; bases outside the gene matches: 3. CDR1 and CDR2 from the germline V gene are SNHLY and FYNNEI. This CDR3 has 13 residues. CDR3 DNA: TGTGCCAGCAGCGCGGACAGGAACTATGGCTACACCTTC. This encodes CASSADRNYGYTF.

The table lists this clonotype with a count of one. V usage is TRBV28 and J usage is TRBJ2-5, with 10 bases fitting TRBD1. J gave up 4 bases and V 4 bases, and 9 bases lay outside the gene matches. Germline lookup yields CDR1 MDHEN and CDR2 SYDVKM. The CDR3 is 16 amino acids. The CDR3 loop is CASSSGGTGESETQYF. In nucleotides, the CDR3 is TGTGCCAGCAGTTCGGGTGGGACAGGGGAATCAGAGACCCAGTACTTC.

Note on this clonotype: At one end the junction does not follow the germline gene, possibly because of a read error. This chain joins TRBV5-1 and TRBJ1-6; no firm D call. In germline, CDR1 is SGHRS, CDR2 YFSETQ. CDR3 length: 15 residues. DNA of the CDR3: TGCGCCAGCAGCTTGGTGACGGAATCTTATTCACACCTCCACTTT. Its protein product is CASSLVTESYSHLHF.

Written as DNA, the CDR3 is TGTGCCAGCAGCCTACTAACAGGGGTTGGAGCCTTAACCAAAAACATTCAGTACTTC. Translated: CASSLLTGVGALTKNIQYF. V and J are TRBV7-9 and TRBJ2-4; 7 bases agree with TRBD1. V dropped 5 bases and J dropped 2; count of bases not matched to a gene: 18. Per germline, CDR1 SEHNR and CDR2 FQNEAQ (reference sequence). This CDR3 has 19 residues. The full variable domain, completed using reference TRBV7-9 and TRBJ2-4, is DTGVSQNPRHKITKRGQNVTFRCDPISEHNRLYWYRQTLGQGPEFLTYFQNEAQLEKSRLLSDRFSAERPKGSFSTLEIQRTEQGDSAMYLCASSLLTGVGALTKNIQYFGAGTRLSVL.

V is TRBV29-1 and J is TRBJ1-2; tentative D call: TRBD1 (6 bases). CDR1 is SQVTM, CDR2 ANQGSEA, per germline. The CDR3 loop spans 15 amino acids. The V end was cut by 3 bases, the J end by 4 bases, with 18 bases between. CDR3 in amino acids: CSVESSKQGTYGYTF. In DNA form, the CDR3 reads TGCAGCGTTGAGTCCTCTAAGCAGGGGACCTATGGCTACACCTTC. The entire variable domain, with the rest obtained from reference TRBV29-1 and TRBJ1-2, is as follows: SAVISQKPSRDICQRGTSLTIQCQVDSQVTMMFWYRQQPGQSLTLIATANQGSEATYESGFVIDKFPISRPNLTFSTLTVSNMSPEDSSIYLCSVESSKQGTYGYTFGSGTRLTVV.

This clonotype was observed a handful of times. This chain connects TRBV6-2 or TRBV6-3 to TRBJ2-2; maybe TRBD1 (6 bases). CDR1 and CDR2 from the germline V gene are MNHEY and SVGEGT. The V end lost 3 bases, the J end lost 7 bases, and 9 bases lay between the germline ends. CDR3 length equals 13 residues. CDR3 bases: TGTGCCAGCAGTTATGGACAGATCGGGGAGCTGTTTTTT. As protein: CASSYGQIGELFF.

The V call is TRBV7-9, the J call TRBJ2-1; D perhaps matches TRBD1 (5 bases). V lost 4 bases and J 9 bases, leaving 13 bases between the germline ends. The CDR3 is 13 residues long. Germline values: CDR1 SEHNR, CDR2 FQNEAQ (reference sequence). DNA of the CDR3: TGTGCCAGCAGCTCGACAGAACACGGTGAGCAGTTCTTC. This sequence encodes CASSSTEHGEQFF.

This clonotype was detected many times. This rearrangement joins TRBV6-6 to TRBJ2-7; 9 bases map to TRBD1. V dropped 6 bases and J dropped 7; count of bases not matched to a gene: 7. The CDR3 has 13 residues. Germline V gives CDR1 MNHNY, CDR2 SVGAGI (reference sequence). This chain's CDR3 is CASRPTGGGEQYF. DNA of the CDR3: TGTGCCAGCAGGCCGACAGGGGGTGGGGAGCAGTACTTC.

This clonotype was recorded many times. V is TRBV29-1 and J is TRBJ2-5; 9 bases are shared with TRBD2. This CDR3 contains 13 residues. Losses at the gene ends were 3 bases for V and 5 bases for J; bases not matched to a gene: 4. Germline values: CDR1 SQVTM, CDR2 ANQGSEA. The CDR3 loop reads CSVDPSGIETQYF. DNA of the CDR3: TGCAGCGTTGACCCTAGCGGGATCGAGACCCAGTACTTC.

V is TRBV20-1 and J is TRBJ2-3; D might be TRBD1 (6 bases). CDR1 is DFQATT and CDR2 is SNEGSKA in the germline V gene (reference sequence). The CDR3 runs to 12 residues. CDR3 region: CRGEGGTDTQYF. In DNA form, the CDR3 reads TGCAGGGGTGAGGGGGGCACAGATACGCAGTATTTT.

This chain uses TRBV20-1 with TRBJ2-7, with 8 positions matching TRBD1. The CDR3 is 12 residues long. From germline, CDR1 is DFQATT and CDR2 SNEGSKA (reference sequence). Unmatched junction bases numbered 3, after V lost 3 bases and J lost 5 bases. Written as DNA, the CDR3 is TGCAGTGCTAGGGACAGGGTCCACGAGCAGTACTTC. Its translation is CSARDRVHEQYF.

The V call is TRBV7-2, the J call TRBJ2-5, with TRBD1 identical over 8 bases. Gene TRBJ2-7 matches the end of the DNA better, so the J call may be wrong. Germline-derived CDR1 and CDR2 are SGHTA and FQGNSA. This CDR3 is 15 amino acids long. The CDR3 DNA reads TGTGCCAGCAGCATCGACAGGGGTCCGCTGTACGAGCAGTACTTC. Translated: CASSIDRGPLYEQYF.

V and J are TRBV25-1 and TRBJ2-1; D ambiguous. This CDR3 contains 12 residues. The ends were cut back, 4 bases at V and 6 bases at J, with 7 bases in the middle. Germline V gene lookup returns CDR1 MGHDK and CDR2 SYGVNS. CDR3 nucleotide sequence: TGTGCCAGCAGTGTGGGCCCCAATGAGCAGTTCTTC. As protein: CASSVGPNEQFF.